Sequencing of this T cell receptor beta chain was carried out in a study of shared clonotypes between healthy human individuals. The wider study: Used for every donor were three CD4 naive, three CD4 memory, two CD8 naive and one CD8 memory plate.

Looked up from germline, CDR1 is GTSNPN and CDR2 is SVGIG (reference sequence). The CDR3 has 12 amino acids. J lost 7 bases, V lost 7 bases, and 8 bases had no gene match. Of note for this clone: Antigen unknown.

General observations from the study: What rarefaction showed was incomplete sorted-subset sequencing despite large depth.

At a deep level, the assay was run. Genomic DNA from each subset was divided evenly over several immunoSEQ plates. Data came from immunoSEQ multiplex PCR; TCRdb stores just in-frame clones and leaves some out. The data show fewer than 200,000 clones, approximately 61% seen once. The source is a man aged 30 to 39 in good health. This rearrangement joins TRBV30 to TRBJ1-2, with 8 bases lining up with TRBD1. Specimen: memory CD4+ T cells sorted from blood. Subset of the sample: CD45RA-negative fraction. In DNA, the CDR3 is TGTGCCTCTGCCCGGACAGGGATTGGCTACACCTTC. It translates to CASARTGIGYTF.